Listed below are T cell receptor beta chains from one sample, sequenced in a study of cytomegalovirus exposure and HLA in healthy donors. The protocol was immunoSEQ multiplex PCR, while the TCRdb copy is restricted to in-frame clones and leaves out a portion. The data contain about 200,000 clones, around 73% of them singletons. The sample comprised PBMCs. These receptors came from a male donor in good health and CMV-seronegative. Both conserved end residues are trimmed from each CDR3.

TRBV5-1,ASSLRYPGGLDYKAF
TRBV7-9,ASSTSLLQPGYGYT
TRBV27,ASSLIRPDTQY
TRBV10-2,ASSVRVYNEQF
TRBV5-4,ASSLQGSQNEQF
TRBV30,AWSPLFLAKGDGYSNQPQH
TRBV6-5,ASSYSFEANYGYT
TRBV19,ASSAGTGYVYEQY
TRBV30,AWRTGLAGDGEQF
TRBV21-1,ASSKWGGKNIQY
TRBV5-1,ASSLVQGINEQY
TRBV6-1,ASSPSFARSYEQY
TRBV25-1,ASSEPGRRETQY
TRBV6-5,ASSYSMSGQLGYT
TRBV27,ASSWRGGKNIQY
TRBV4-2,ASSQIAGETGELF
TRBV27,ASSPLSLDRGYGYT
TRBV27,ASSPWTGNTGELF
TRBV28,ASSFGLPYEQY